This T cell receptor (beta chain) emerged from a study of shared clonotypes between healthy human individuals (dated by TCRdb to 2020 to 2021). Regarding the complete study: A few men and a couple of women, aged 18 to 49 years, made up the cohort. Between about 0.94 and 8.9 billion PBMCs per donor were obtained by leukapheresis. Different laboratories and diverse techniques were used to prepare libraries and sequence TCR repertoires, to increase sequencing depth and limit assay-specific biases. The study deeply sequenced blood TCR repertoires of about 5 healthy adults to estimate repertoire size and the extent of clonotype sharing between individuals. For each donor, CD4 naive and CD4 memory were each given three plates, CD8 naive was given two plates, and CD8 memory was given one plate.

This clone came up a few times. Its antigen is unknown. The input lacks base qualities; no much larger clone sits a single base away. The research as a whole found: Even with the large sequencing depth, rarefaction of the sorted-subset datasets indicated that sequencing was incomplete. Sampling was limited to blood, and TCR repertoires in tissue likely differ from TCR repertoires in blood. Naive subsets generally had larger estimated clonotype richness than memory subsets did. Compared with non-shared clonotypes, the clonotypes found in all four sorted-subset donors had higher generation probabilities. Approximately 5% of naive CD4, around 4% of naive CD8, about 2.5% of memory CD4, and about 0.4% of memory CD8 clonotypes were shared across several donors. Based on pairwise subsampling, the degree of clonotype sharing among donors was expected to be affected by sequencing depth. The genetic and exposure-history diversity represented was limited by the small number of donors.

Using the deep immunoSEQ assay, multiplex PCR amplified TCR CDR3 regions from genomic DNA. Genomic DNA extracted from each cell subset was distributed evenly over all wells of several immunoSEQ 96-well plates, and each plate served as one replicate. For sorted subsets, each replicate PCR was loaded with 200 to 250 ng genomic DNA, equivalent to 25,000 to 30,000 T cell genomes. The purified libraries were quantified using a Qubit 3.0 fluorometer, sized with a Bioanalyzer 2100, and then quantified again using the KAPA Library Quantification kit. A separate single-read 150-cycle Illumina NextSeq 550 flow cell was used to sequence each immunoSEQ 96-well plate. Under the source paper's analysis protocol: Because the immunoSEQ output held only junctional sequences and lacked quality scores, the filtering could not match the filtering applied to full-length reads. To assign V/J genes and CDR3, sequences were annotated against IMGT germline references using PyIR, a Python wrapper for IgBLAST v1.9. Reads were filtered out if the reads had weak V/J assignments (E-value above 1e-6), no CDR3, stop codons, out-of-frame junctions, or ambiguous translated residues. V3J clonotypes were defined by identical inferred V gene, J gene, and CDR3 amino acid sequence. To compute the percentage overlap between repertoires, the number of shared unique clonotypes was divided by the size of the smaller repertoire. Three approaches were used to assess repertoire richness: RTK rarefaction, the Chao1 estimator, and Recon v2.1 estimates of unobserved clonotypes. For all TCRbeta clonotypes obtained by the gDNA method from a handful of donors, generation probabilities were computed with OLGA. Entries here come from immuneACCESS through TCRdb and include only in-frame sequences with V and J called. Some clones fail to appear in such tables; in the studies checked, an unresolved V gene covers under half of the shortfall, and the cause of the remainder is unknown. The V and J calls and clone size were taken over from that table, and D and trimming were inferred from the DNA. Within this sample are about 710,000 clones, with over 55% of them counted one time only. About 1.8% of the sample comes from the top ten.

The donors were healthy, HIV-negative adults with no recently reported acute infections or vaccinations. Every donor was a Caucasian adult residing in Nashville, Tennessee, USA. CD4+ T cells were enriched through magnetic negative selection, after which naive cells were positively selected on CD45RA and the remaining negative fraction served as the memory subset. Blood was collected by leukapheresis, and PBMCs were isolated by Ficoll-Histopaque density gradient centrifugation and then cryopreserved in liquid nitrogen vapor phase. Analytical flow cytometry was used to check the purity and quantity of each magnetically sorted T cell population. Genomic DNA was isolated from each sorted fraction and quantified by UV absorbance on a Nanodrop 2000c. Cut back by 0 bases and 2 bases, the V and J ends lie 8 bases apart. The CDR1 and CDR2 encoded by the germline V gene are SGHTA and FQGTGA. Measured from the cysteine to the phenylalanine, the CDR3 is 14 residues long. The only DNA kept is the CDR3, 42 bases in frame from the first base.

Sequenced input: memory CD4+ T cells sorted from blood. This specimen's cell subset or site label, per the study, means: CD45RA-negative fraction. This sequence uses TRBV7-3 and TRBJ2-7, and the D gene may be TRBD1, 5 bases matching. The sequence was obtained from a woman in her thirties in good health. The nucleotide sequence is TGTGCCAGCAGCTTAACCGCAGGGCCCTACGAGCAGTACTTC. Translated, this is CASSLTAGPYEQYF.